The 25 T cell receptor beta chains below all came from one sample that was sequenced in a study of shared clonotypes between healthy human individuals. Naivety among CD8 cells was defined by CD45RO negativity and positive CCR7 selection, thereby excluding terminally differentiated effector memory CD45RA+ cells. Using immunoSEQ multiplex PCR, the repertoire was profiled, and TCRdb retains in-frame clones only, with some absent. The table has about 2.1 million clones, roughly 95% seen once; the top ten hold less than 2%. The specimen was naive CD8+ T cells from PBMCs. The receptors were gathered from a man younger than 30 in good health. Some clones in this sample may be carry-over from other donors' samples.

V is TRBV7-6 and J is TRBJ2-3, with D possibly being TRBD1 or TRBD2 (5 bases each). The CDR3 covers 15 residues. V was cut by 2 bases and J by 3 bases, with 12 bases left in between. CDR1 SGHVS and CDR2 FNYEAQ come from the germline V gene. CDR3 DNA: TGTGCCAGCAGCTTACTAGTAGGGGAGACAGATACGCAGTATTTT. It yields the protein CASSLLVGETDTQYF.

The CDR3 DNA sequence: TGTGCCAGCACGAGCGCCAGGGACGGCACTGAAGCTTTCTTT. This encodes CASTSARDGTEAFF. V usage is TRBV6-5 and J usage is TRBJ1-1; TRBD1 might be the D (5 bases). The CDR3 is 14 amino acids. Trimming took off 7 bases at V and 4 bases at J, with 16 bases between the two ends. The germline V gene encodes CDR1 MNHEY and CDR2 SVGAGI.

The rearrangement joins TRBV18 to TRBJ1-2, with D perhaps matching TRBD1 (6 bases). The CDR3 is 14 amino acids. Per germline, CDR1 KGHSH and CDR2 LQKENI. With 4 bases removed from V and 4 bases from J, the gap between germline ends came to 13 bases. CDR3 region: CASSRDGQPYGYTF. For the CDR3, the DNA is TGTGCCAGCTCACGAGACGGACAGCCCTATGGCTACACCTTC.

The rearrangement uses TRBV7-8 and TRBJ2-1; TRBD2 matches at 12 bases. Germline V lookup: CDR1 SGHVS, CDR2 FQNEAQ. Unmatched junction bases numbered 6, after V lost 3 bases and J lost 9 bases. The CDR3 extends over 15 amino acids. The CDR3 region has the DNA TGTGCCAGCAGCTTTGGGACTAGCGGGTTGGGTGAGCAGTTCTTC. The encoded protein is CASSFGTSGLGEQFF.

The gene calls are TRBV7-2 and TRBJ1-1; maybe TRBD1 (6 bases). Trimming stripped 3 bases from V and 3 bases from J, with 14 bases between. Germline CDR1 and CDR2: SGHTA and FQGNSA. This CDR3 contains 15 residues. The CDR3: CASSFSDSGYTEAFF. CDR3 DNA sequence: TGTGCCAGCAGCTTCTCGGACAGCGGATACACTGAAGCTTTCTTT.

This clone was counted between two and nine times. The CDR3 loop is CASSFGWGGNQPQHF. For the CDR3, the DNA is TGTGCCAGCAGTTTTGGTTGGGGGGGCAATCAGCCCCAGCATTTT. The chain combines TRBV28 with TRBJ1-5; D is perhaps TRBD1 (5 bases). Trimming took off 3 bases at V and 2 bases at J, with 11 bases between the two ends. CDR3 length: 15 residues. CDR1 and CDR2 from the germline V gene are MDHEN and SYDVKM. Full variable domain (rest looked up from reference TRBV28 and TRBJ1-5): DVKVTQSSRYLVKRTGEKVFLECVQDMDHENMFWYRQDPGLGLRLIYFSYDVKMKEKGDIPEGYSVSREKKERFSLILESASTNQTSMYLCASSFGWGGNQPQHFGDGTRLSIL.

The chain employs TRBV5-1 and TRBJ2-1; either TRBD1 or TRBD2 may fit D (5 bases each). Germline CDR1 is SGHRS and CDR2 is YFSETQ. V was clipped by 4 bases and J by 5 bases, with 19 bases between them. The CDR3 has 16 residues. This CDR3 reads CASSQGVPQTHNEQFF. DNA for the CDR3: TGCGCCAGCAGCCAGGGAGTGCCCCAGACCCACAATGAGCAGTTCTTC.

The chain joins TRBV28 to TRBJ1-5, with 7 nucleotides matching TRBD1. V trimming: 2 bases; J trimming: 3 bases; junction bases outside the gene matches: 4. Germline V gene data show CDR1 as MDHEN and CDR2 as SYDVKM. The CDR3 runs 15 residues. This CDR3 reads CASSLPTGVNQPQHF. CDR3 DNA sequence: TGTGCCAGCAGTTTACCAACAGGGGTCAATCAGCCCCAGCATTTT.

This clone was observed once. V usage is TRBV6-5 and J usage is TRBJ1-2; D uncertain. Germline-derived CDR1 and CDR2 are MNHEY and SVGAGI. The CDR3 covers 15 residues. Trimming removed 0 bases from V and 3 bases from J, with 11 bases in between. This CDR3 reads CASSYSGGSDYGYTF. The CDR3 region has the DNA TGTGCCAGCAGTTACTCGGGCGGGAGCGACTATGGCTACACCTTC.

V usage is TRBV7-9 and J usage is TRBJ1-1; 7 bases map to TRBD1. The CDR3 has 14 residues. Germline V gene lookup returns CDR1 SEHNR and CDR2 FQNEAQ (reference sequence). The J segment lost 2 bases and the V segment lost 8 bases, leaving 8 bases of the junction unmatched. DNA of the CDR3: TGTGCCAGCCCCCCGGGACAGCTCAACACTGAAGCTTTCTTT. It encodes CASPPGQLNTEAFF.

CDR3 region: CASSPPGGRVQYF. DNA of the CDR3: TGTGCCAGCAGTCCCCCCGGGGGCCGAGTGCAGTATTTT. V and J are TRBV27 and TRBJ2-3; the D call may be TRBD1 or TRBD2 (6 bases each). V lost 5 bases, J lost 11 bases, and 17 bases lay in between. The CDR3 runs to 13 residues. Germline CDR1 and CDR2: MNHEY and SMNVEV (reference sequence).

The V call is TRBV5-1, the J call TRBJ2-7; TRBD1 matches 8 bases. J lost 2 bases, V lost 3 bases, and 7 bases had no gene match. Germline lookup yields CDR1 SGHRS and CDR2 YFSETQ. The CDR3 sequence is 15 residues long. The CDR3 loop is CASSSWTGPAYEQYF. Written as DNA, the CDR3 is TGCGCCAGCAGCTCTTGGACAGGGCCCGCCTACGAGCAGTACTTC. The full variable domain, rest sourced from reference TRBV5-1 and TRBJ2-7, is KAGVTQTPRYLIKTRGQQVTLSCSPISGHRSVSWYQQTPGQGLQFLFEYFSETQRNKGNFPGRFSGRQFSNSRSEMNVSTLELGDSALYLCASSSWTGPAYEQYFGPGTRLTVT.

This chain connects TRBV19 to TRBJ2-7; 8 bases are a match to TRBD2. CDR3 size: 13 residues. The junction had 8 bases not matched to a gene; V was cut back by 7 bases and J by 6 bases. Germline CDR1 reads LNHDA; CDR2 reads SQIVND (reference sequence). The CDR3 DNA reads TGTGCCAGTATGCTGCCGGGAGGGGCCGAGCAGTACTTC. It is translated as CASMLPGGAEQYF. The full variable domain, rest sourced from reference TRBV19 and TRBJ2-7, is DGGITQSPKYLFRKEGQNVTLSCEQNLNHDAMYWYRQDPGQGLRLIYYSQIVNDFQKGDIAEGYSVSREKKESFPLTVTSAQKNPTAFYLCASMLPGGAEQYFGPGTRLTVT.

The J gene is TRBJ1-5, the V gene TRBV27; TRBD1 agrees at 9 bases. Germline CDR1 reads MNHEY; CDR2 reads SMNVEV (reference sequence). The CDR3 sequence is 16 residues long. V lost 4 bases to trimming and J lost 4 bases; unmatched junction nucleotides: 8. CDR3 coding DNA: TGTGCCAGCAGTTCACTTTCCGGGACAGGGAATCAGCCCCAGCATTTT. Encoded protein: CASSSLSGTGNQPQHF.

This chain links TRBV27 with TRBJ2-5; D not certain. The end of the DNA fits TRBJ2-7 better, so the J call may be wrong. This CDR3 is 13 amino acids long. Germline CDR1 is MNHEY and CDR2 is SMNVEV (reference sequence). The CDR3 here is CASSLGFSYEQYF. CDR3 sequence (DNA): TGTGCCAGCAGTTTAGGATTTTCCTACGAGCAGTACTTC.

The chain has TRBV7-2 and TRBJ2-3; D is ambiguous. With 1 base removed from V and 2 bases from J, the gap between germline ends came to 10 bases. This CDR3 contains 15 residues. Looked up from germline, CDR1 is SGHTA and CDR2 is FQGNSA. CDR3 amino acids: CASSLVVMYTDTQYF. The DNA of the CDR3 is TGTGCCAGCAGCTTAGTCGTAATGTACACAGATACGCAGTATTTT.

The chain recombines TRBV30 with TRBJ2-7, with 10 positions matching TRBD1. Germline V gene sequence: CDR1 GTSNPN, CDR2 SVGIG (reference sequence). The CDR3 covers 14 residues. Trimming cost V 3 bases and J 3 bases; bases outside gene matches: 5. CDR3 DNA sequence: TGTGCCTGGAGGAATCGGGACAGGGGCTACGAGCAGTACTTC. Amino acids: CAWRNRDRGYEQYF.

The chain has TRBV19 and TRBJ2-1; TRBD2 matches 10 bases. With 3 bases clipped from V and 8 bases from J, the junction kept 7 bases outside the gene matches. CDR1 is LNHDA and CDR2 is SQIVND in the germline V gene (reference sequence). This CDR3 has 15 amino acids. This CDR3 reads CASSIRTSGLDEQFF. CDR3 DNA: TGTGCCAGTAGTATTAGGACTAGCGGTCTCGATGAGCAGTTCTTC.

The J gene is TRBJ2-1, the V gene TRBV19, with 7 positions matching TRBD2. The V segment lost 5 bases and the J segment 12 bases; nucleotides outside the gene matches: 28. The CDR3 consists of 19 residues. The germline V gene has CDR1 LNHDA and CDR2 SQIVND (reference sequence). The CDR3, as DNA: TGTGCCAGTAGTGCGAGGAGCCCCGAGTCTAGCGGAGAGGGATGGGGGCAGTTCTTC. Translated: CASSARSPESSGEGWGQFF.

The chain couples TRBV7-2 to TRBJ2-2, with TRBD2 matching over 7 bases. After removal of 0 bases from V and 1 base from J, the junction contained 17 bases not matched to a gene. In germline, CDR1 is SGHTA, CDR2 FQGNSA. CDR3 length equals 21 residues. This CDR3 is CASSLARPGGRGFRNTGELFF. DNA for the CDR3: TGTGCCAGCAGCTTAGCGCGTCCTGGCGGGAGAGGATTTAGGAACACCGGGGAGCTGTTTTTT.

The V call is TRBV9, the J call TRBJ2-1; 7 nucleotides align to TRBD1. The ends lost 0 bases at V and 11 bases at J; junction bases unmatched: 8. The CDR3 is made up of 14 amino acids. The germline V gene encodes CDR1 SGDLS and CDR2 YYNGEE. Here the CDR3 reads CASSVGDRPSQQFF. As DNA, the CDR3 is TGTGCCAGCAGCGTAGGGGACAGACCCAGCCAGCAGTTCTTC.

The rearrangement uses TRBV7-8 and TRBJ2-1, with D uncertain. Germline V lookup: CDR1 SGHVS, CDR2 FQNEAQ. V lost 0 bases and J lost 0, with 9 bases in between. The CDR3 contains 16 residues. In nucleotides, the CDR3 is TGTGCCAGCAGCTTAGCGAGTCTAGTCTCCTACAATGAGCAGTTCTTC. Its translation is CASSLASLVSYNEQFF.

As concerns this clone: Other DNA sequences from this sample encode an identical CDR3 as well. CDR3 sequence reads: CASSLGGPETQYF. The CDR3 DNA sequence: TGTGCCAGCAGCTTGGGGGGACCGGAGACCCAGTACTTC. The rearrangement links TRBV7-9 to TRBJ2-5, with D perhaps TRBD2 (6 bases). The CDR3 contains 13 residues. Germline CDR1 is SEHNR and CDR2 is FQNEAQ (reference sequence). V was cut by 3 bases and J by 5 bases, with 10 bases left in between.

The chain carries TRBV6-5 and TRBJ1-1; D ambiguous. Germline V gene sequence: CDR1 MNHEY, CDR2 SVGAGI. V lost 2 bases and J lost 8, with 18 bases in between. CDR3 length equals 15 residues. This CDR3 reads CASSYGEGVRVEAFF. DNA for the CDR3: TGTGCCAGCAGTTACGGGGAGGGAGTCCGGGTCGAAGCTTTCTTT.

With respect to this clone: This CDR3 is also generated by other DNA sequences in the sample. The chain employs TRBV9 and TRBJ1-5; 10 bases align to TRBD1. The germline V gene has CDR1 SGDLS and CDR2 YYNGEE. This CDR3 has 15 amino acids. Unmatched junction bases numbered 5, after V lost 3 bases and J lost 5 bases. The CDR3 is CASSADGTGDQPQHF. CDR3 in DNA: TGTGCCAGCAGCGCAGACGGGACAGGGGATCAGCCCCAGCATTTT.